Following are 20 T cell receptor beta chains from one sample sequenced in a study of human T cells and chemical hapten exposure. Time point meaning: patch test 1, 2 weeks after DPC sensitization. Stated treatment: therapeutic diphenylcyclopropenone sensitization with weekly scalp DPC. TCRdb reprocessed the RACE reads via MiXCR and lists one record per CDR3 protein. The profile shows about 120,000 distinct CDR3 sequences, around 10% of them singletons. Sequenced material: whole blood, taken in connection with sensitization to the hapten diphenylcyclopropenone (DPC). Receptors originate from a woman aged 45-60 years with alopecia areata. Some clones in this sample may be carry-over from other donors' samples.

This clonotype was detected a few times. The V call is TRBV28, the J call TRBJ1-2; D is ambiguous. This CDR3 has 11 residues. Between the trimmed V and J ends, which lost 5 bases and 4 bases, there was a span of 5 bases. Germline V gene data show CDR1 as MDHEN and CDR2 as SYDVKM. The CDR3 nucleotides read TGTGCCAGCAGTAGGAGCTATGGCTACACCTTC. Its translation: CASSRSYGYTF.

This clonotype has a count of ten or more. J is TRBJ1-1 and V is TRBV27; the D gene is possibly TRBD1 (5 bases). The length of the CDR3 is 14 residues. Germline V gene lookup returns CDR1 MNHEY and CDR2 SMNVEV (reference sequence). V lost 2 bases and J 5 bases, leaving 12 bases between the germline ends. The CDR3 spells CASSLVDSRTEAFF. In nucleotides, the CDR3 is TGTGCCAGCAGTTTAGTCGACAGCCGAACTGAAGCTTTCTTT.

The chain uses TRBV9 and TRBJ2-3; 8 bases are a match to TRBD2. This CDR3 has 16 amino acids. Trimming at V came to 3 bases and at J to 8 bases, leaving 14 bases not matched to a gene. Germline loops: CDR1 SGDLS, CDR2 YYNGEE. The CDR3: CASSASTSVPVGTQYF. CDR3 bases: TGTGCCAGCAGCGCGTCGACTAGCGTCCCCGTGGGTACGCAGTATTTT.

This clonotype was observed at least ten times. The chain combines TRBV7-2 with TRBJ1-1; D unresolved. V lost 1 base and J lost 1, with 7 bases in between. From germline, CDR1 is SGHTA and CDR2 FQGNSA. The CDR3 extends over 14 amino acids. CDR3 sequence (DNA): TGTGCCAGCAGCTTAGATGTGGGGAACACTGAAGCTTTCTTT. Amino acids: CASSLDVGNTEAFF.

In its sample, this clonotype was seen many times. The chain combines TRBV29-1 with TRBJ1-1; D uncertain. The CDR3 contains 12 residues. Germline-derived CDR1 and CDR2 are SQVTM and ANQGSEA. Trimming left V 6 bases short and J 1 base short, with 9 bases between. CDR3 sequence reads: CSVGVTNTEAFF. CDR3 nucleotides: TGCAGCGTCGGGGTCACGAACACTGAAGCTTTCTTT.

This clonotype was picked up a small number of times. This chain links TRBV28 with TRBJ2-3, with TRBD2 matching 11 bases. Germline CDR1 and CDR2: MDHEN and SYDVKM. This CDR3 contains 16 residues. Unmatched junction bases numbered 3, after V lost 1 base and J lost 3 bases. The CDR3 spells CASSLLTSGTTDTQYF. In DNA, the CDR3 is TGTGCCAGCAGTTTATTGACTAGCGGGACGACAGATACGCAGTATTTT.

This sequence joins TRBV19 and TRBJ2-1; D not resolved. This CDR3 contains 15 residues. Trimming removed 7 bases at V and 7 bases at J, with 20 bases between. Germline CDR1 reads LNHDA; CDR2 reads SQIVND (reference sequence). CDR3 sequence (DNA): TGTGCCAGTACCCTGGACCTTTCGGCCGTGAATGAGCAGTTCTTC. Amino acids: CASTLDLSAVNEQFF.

This clonotype has at least ten counts. One end of the junction is discordant with germline, which a read error may explain. The rearrangement joins TRBV28 to TRBJ1-1; D remains ambiguous. Germline V gene sequence: CDR1 MDHEN, CDR2 SYDVKM. The CDR3 is made up of 12 amino acids. The CDR3 here is CASSLLWTEAFF. The DNA for the CDR3 is TGTGCCAGCAGCTTATTATGGACTGAAGCTTTCTTT. The whole variable domain, remainder taken from reference TRBV28 and TRBJ1-1, is DVKVTQSSRYLVKRTGEKVFLECVQDMDHENMFWYRQDPGLGLRLIYFSYDVKMKEKGDIPEGYSVSREKKERFSLILESASTNQTSMYLCASSLLWTEAFFGQGTRLTVV.

A remark on this clonotype: Just one base apart from a much larger clone, this may be a read error. V gene TRBV5-4 combines with J gene TRBJ1-6; 7 nucleotides line up with TRBD1. Germline values: CDR1 SGHNT, CDR2 YYREEE (reference sequence). The CDR3 is made up of 15 amino acids. Trimming removed 5 bases from V and 10 bases from J; junction bases left unmatched: 12. The CDR3 coding sequence is TGTGCCAGCAGATCCGGGACAGAGGGTAAATCACCCCTCCACTTT. Translation gives CASRSGTEGKSPLHF.

CDR3 residues: CASSFGGNEQYF. The DNA of the CDR3 is TGTGCCAGCAGTTTTGGAGGGAACGAGCAGTACTTC. V usage is TRBV28 and J usage is TRBJ2-7; a possible D gene is TRBD2 (6 bases). The V and J ends lost 3 bases and 5 bases respectively, with 8 bases between them. The V gene's germline CDR1 is MDHEN and CDR2 SYDVKM. The CDR3 is 12 amino acids.

This sequence joins TRBV25-1 and TRBJ1-5; D gene uncertain. V lost 5 bases, J lost 6 bases, and 14 bases lay in between. This CDR3 comprises 14 residues. The germline V gene encodes CDR1 MGHDK and CDR2 SYGVNS. CDR3 sequence reads: CASSPGLTSQPQHF. The CDR3 nucleotides read TGTGCCAGCAGTCCGGGGTTGACGAGTCAGCCCCAGCATTTT.

This clonotype has a handful of counts. The rearrangement links TRBV10-1 to TRBJ1-3, with D maybe TRBD1 (6 bases). V was shortened by 3 bases and J by 4 bases, with 10 bases between the two germline ends. CDR1 and CDR2 (germline): WNHNN, SYGVQD (reference sequence). The CDR3 totals 14 residues. The CDR3 reads CASSETGFGNTIYF. Written as DNA, the CDR3 is TGCGCCAGCAGTGAAACAGGGTTCGGAAACACCATATATTTT.

This clonotype was counted a few times. The V call is TRBV18, the J call TRBJ1-2; tentatively, D is TRBD1 (6 bases). Looked up from germline, CDR1 is KGHSH and CDR2 is LQKENI. Deletions cut 2 bases from V and 3 bases from J, with 13 bases between. This CDR3 comprises 15 residues. As DNA, the CDR3 is TGTGCCAGCTCACCAAGGGCACAGGGTGACTATGGCTACACCTTC. Amino acids: CASSPRAQGDYGYTF.

This clonotype was detected only a few times. The chain is built from TRBV12-5 and TRBJ1-1, with no clear D. V was shortened by 6 bases and J by 3 bases, with 11 bases between the two germline ends. There are 13 residues in the CDR3. Per the germline V gene, CDR1 is LGHNT and CDR2 is FRNRAP. In DNA, the CDR3 is TGTGCTAGTGGCTCTTATCGGGACACTGAAGCTTTCTTT. Its translation is CASGSYRDTEAFF.

This chain uses TRBV18 with TRBJ2-1; a weak D match, TRBD2 (5 bases). The CDR3 extends over 13 amino acids. Between the trimmed V and J ends, which lost 2 bases and 9 bases, there was a span of 11 bases. Germline loops: CDR1 KGHSH, CDR2 LQKENI. This CDR3 is CASSPNYEGEQFF. In DNA form, the CDR3 reads TGTGCCAGCTCACCAAACTATGAGGGTGAGCAGTTCTTC.

This clonotype was picked up many times. The genes are TRBV20-1 and TRBJ2-7; 10 nucleotides agree with TRBD1. Germline CDR1 DFQATT, CDR2 SNEGSKA (reference sequence). The length of the CDR3 is 13 residues. The ends lost 3 bases at V and 3 bases at J; junction bases unmatched: 2. This CDR3 is CSARGTGVYEQYF. CDR3 DNA sequence: TGCAGTGCTAGGGGGACAGGGGTCTACGAGCAGTACTTC.

There are a few counts of this clonotype. J is TRBJ1-1 and V is TRBV6-2 or TRBV6-3; D might be TRBD1 (5 bases). The germline V gene encodes CDR1 MNHEY and CDR2 SVGEGT. The V end lost 3 bases, the J end lost 7 bases, and 9 bases lay between the germline ends. The CDR3 has 12 residues. The CDR3: CASSYWGGEAFF. CDR3 DNA: TGTGCCAGCAGTTATTGGGGGGGTGAAGCTTTCTTT.

This clonotype was detected only a few times. The chain employs TRBV7-2 and TRBJ1-5; TRBD1 might be the D (5 bases). The germline V gene encodes CDR1 SGHTA and CDR2 FQGNSA. V gave up 5 bases and J gave up 7 bases, with 18 bases separating them. The CDR3 is made up of 15 amino acids. The CDR3: CASSPMTAGNQPQHF. The CDR3 DNA reads as TGTGCCAGCAGCCCCATGACGGCAGGGAACCAGCCCCAGCATTTT.

This clonotype was seen only a few times. V is TRBV13 and J is TRBJ2-7, with 9 bases aligning to TRBD1. The trim removed 4 bases at V and 2 bases at J, leaving 6 bases unmatched. This CDR3 has 15 amino acids. Germline CDR1 reads PRHDT; CDR2 reads FYEKMQ (reference sequence). The CDR3 DNA follows: TGTGCCAGCAGCTCCCGAGACAGGGGGACCTACGAGCAGTACTTC. Protein: CASSSRDRGTYEQYF.

The sample holds many counts of this clonotype. This sequence joins TRBV7-9 and TRBJ1-1; no clear D. This CDR3 is 13 amino acids long. Trimming removed 5 bases at V and 6 bases at J, with 13 bases between. CDR1 is SEHNR and CDR2 is FQNEAQ in the germline V gene (reference sequence). CDR3 loop: CASSPPLGSEAFF. For the CDR3, the DNA is TGTGCCAGCAGCCCCCCCTTGGGGTCTGAAGCTTTCTTT.